The 23 T cell receptor beta chains in this list originate from one sample, sequenced in a study of T cells in tuberculosis. Sequencing used immunoSEQ multiplex PCR; TCRdb keeps in-frame clones, though not all of them. The table lists tens of thousands of clones, 85% to 95% of them singletons. Noted time point: new active TB diagnosis, blood taken before or within 7 days of starting treatment. Here the sequenced sample was PBMCs, taken at tuberculosis diagnosis. All receptors derive from an adult with tuberculosis.

This clone has just a few counts. The rearrangement joins TRBV14 to TRBJ2-3; the match to TRBD2 covers 12 bases. Losses at the gene ends were 1 base for V and 4 bases for J; bases not matched to a gene: 3. The V gene's germline CDR1 is SGHDN and CDR2 FVKESK. This CDR3 is 16 amino acids long. The CDR3 DNA is TGTGCCAGCAGCCAAGCGCTAGCGGGGGGGCCAGATACGCAGTATTTT. Translating gives CASSQALAGGPDTQYF.

The rearrangement links TRBV5-1 to TRBJ2-4; possibly TRBD2 for D (6 bases). V shed 0 bases and J shed 3 bases, with 19 bases lying between them. CDR1 and CDR2 (germline): SGHRS, YFSETQ. This CDR3 region has 18 residues. This CDR3 is CASSLELSRDGGKNIQYF. The CDR3 DNA reads as TGCGCCAGCAGCTTGGAACTTAGCAGGGACGGGGGCAAAAACATTCAGTACTTC.

V usage is TRBV5-1 and J usage is TRBJ2-2, with 7 bases lining up with TRBD1. With V trimmed by 0 bases and J by 3 bases, 11 bases remained unmatched. The CDR3 totals 18 residues. Germline-derived CDR1 and CDR2 are SGHRS and YFSETQ. The CDR3 sequence is CASSLGLRRDSYTGELFF. DNA of the CDR3: TGCGCCAGCAGCTTGGGGTTGCGTAGGGACAGCTACACCGGGGAGCTGTTTTTT.

In this sample, this clone turned up a few times. CDR3 bases: TGCGCCAGCAGCCAAGACAGGATAGCGGGCTCCTACGAGCAGTACGTC. It encodes CASSQDRIAGSYEQYV. The chain links TRBV4-1 to TRBJ2-7; the match to TRBD2 covers 7 bases. The CDR3 has 16 residues. V lost 0 bases, J lost 0 bases, and 5 bases stayed unmatched. CDR1 and CDR2 (germline): MGHRA, YSYEKL.

The chain joins TRBV18 to TRBJ2-3; TRBD1 matches 9 bases. The CDR3 loop spans 12 amino acids. Per germline, CDR1 KGHSH and CDR2 LQKENI. The V segment lost 5 bases and the J segment 6 bases; nucleotides outside the gene matches: 0. The CDR3 DNA follows: TGTGCCAGCTCAGGACAGGGGGATACGCAGTATTTT. It codes for CASSGQGDTQYF.

The table lists this clone with a few counts. V is TRBV5-4 and J is TRBJ2-3, with 13 bases identical to TRBD2. The J segment lost 5 bases and the V segment lost 4 bases, leaving 7 bases of the junction unmatched. The CDR3 sequence is 16 residues long. The germline V gene encodes CDR1 SGHNT and CDR2 YYREEE (reference sequence). The CDR3 nucleotides read TGTGCCAGCAGCGAACTAGCGGGGGGGCCGAAAGATACGCAGTATTTT. The encoded protein is CASSELAGGPKDTQYF.

This clone has only a few counts. This rearrangement joins TRBV28 to TRBJ1-6, with 12 bases matching TRBD1. The germline V gene encodes CDR1 MDHEN and CDR2 SYDVKM. The J segment lost 9 bases and the V segment lost 0 bases, leaving 3 bases of the junction unmatched. This CDR3 spans 16 amino acids. CDR3 residues: CASSLWGTGGGSPLHF. DNA for the CDR3: TGTGCCAGCAGTTTATGGGGGACAGGGGGCGGTTCACCCCTCCACTTT.

The rearrangement links TRBV14 to TRBJ2-5; 12 bases fit TRBD2. The V and J ends lost 1 base and 5 bases, in that order; junction bases with no gene match: 8. Germline V lookup: CDR1 SGHDN, CDR2 FVKESK. This CDR3 comprises 17 residues. The CDR3 here is CASSQVLAGGPSETQYF. In DNA, the CDR3 is TGTGCCAGCAGCCAAGTTCTAGCGGGGGGGCCTTCGGAGACCCAGTACTTC.

The rearrangement uses TRBV6-1 and TRBJ2-7; possible D gene TRBD2, 7 bases. The CDR3 extends over 16 amino acids. Deletions cut 1 base from V and 0 bases from J, with 13 bases between. Germline loops: CDR1 MNHNS, CDR2 SASEGT. CDR3 sequence: CASSEVGRGLSYEQYF. The CDR3 bases are TGTGCCAGCAGTGAAGTAGGGCGGGGGCTCTCCTACGAGCAGTACTTC.

This clone was detected only once. The CDR3 region is CASSVKGTQNYGYTF. The CDR3, as DNA: TGTGCCAGCAGCGTAAAAGGGACACAGAACTATGGCTACACCTTC. This chain links TRBV9 with TRBJ1-2, with D tentatively TRBD1 (6 bases). Germline V gene data show CDR1 as SGDLS and CDR2 as YYNGEE. The CDR3 contains 15 residues. V shed 1 base and J shed 2 bases, with 12 bases lying between them.

V gene TRBV13 combines with J gene TRBJ1-2; D not certain. V was shortened by 5 bases and J by 4 bases, with 17 bases between the two germline ends. From germline, CDR1 is PRHDT and CDR2 FYEKMQ (reference sequence). The CDR3 spans 15 residues. CDR3 nucleotide sequence: TGTGCCAGCAGCCACCCGTCGTCAGGAACCTATGGCTACACCTTC. Its translation is CASSHPSSGTYGYTF.

This sequence joins TRBV28 and TRBJ1-5; 7 bases map to TRBD1. The CDR3 loop spans 17 amino acids. V shed 5 bases and J 1 base; nucleotides not matched to a gene: 11. CDR1 MDHEN and CDR2 SYDVKM come from the germline V gene. Written as DNA, the CDR3 is TGTGCCAGCAGTCGGGACAGCGTACCGCGGAGCAATCAGCCCCAGCATTTT. This translates into CASSRDSVPRSNQPQHF.

The rearrangement joins TRBV28 to TRBJ1-3; D remains unclear. The V end lost 6 bases, the J end lost 8 bases, and 23 bases lay between the germline ends. CDR1 and CDR2 (germline): MDHEN, SYDVKM. This CDR3 region has 16 residues. Here the CDR3 reads CASRPFVVGPEDTIYF. In DNA, the CDR3 is TGTGCCAGCAGACCTTTCGTTGTTGGCCCCGAGGACACCATATATTTT. Complete variable domain (other parts from reference TRBV28 and TRBJ1-3): DVKVTQSSRYLVKRTGEKVFLECVQDMDHENMFWYRQDPGLGLRLIYFSYDVKMKEKGDIPEGYSVSREKKERFSLILESASTNQTSMYLCASRPFVVGPEDTIYFGEGSWLTVV.

The V gene is TRBV28, the J gene TRBJ2-2; tentatively, D is TRBD2 (6 bases). From germline, CDR1 is MDHEN and CDR2 SYDVKM. V was clipped by 0 bases and J by 1 base, with 6 bases between them. This CDR3 is 15 amino acids long. The CDR3 sequence: CASSLWGLNTGELFF. CDR3 coding DNA: TGTGCCAGCAGTTTATGGGGACTGAACACCGGGGAGCTGTTTTTT. Complete variable domain (other parts from reference TRBV28 and TRBJ2-2): DVKVTQSSRYLVKRTGEKVFLECVQDMDHENMFWYRQDPGLGLRLIYFSYDVKMKEKGDIPEGYSVSREKKERFSLILESASTNQTSMYLCASSLWGLNTGELFFGEGSRLTVL.

The rearrangement uses TRBV19 and TRBJ2-1; D possibly corresponds to TRBD1 (6 bases). The CDR3 contains 13 residues. V lost 6 bases, J lost 9 bases, and 15 bases lay in between. CDR1 is LNHDA, CDR2 SQIVND, per germline (reference sequence). CDR3 coding DNA: TGTGCCAGTAGCAACCGAGGGGGTGCTGAGCAGTTCTTC. It codes for CASSNRGGAEQFF.

The chain combines TRBV2 with TRBJ1-3; D remains ambiguous. This CDR3 is built from 15 residues. The V end was cut by 4 bases, the J end by 0 bases, with 10 bases between. CDR1 SNHLY and CDR2 FYNNEI come from the germline V gene. CDR3 bases: TGTGCCAGCAGTGGACGGAGCAACTCTGGAAACACCATATATTTT. Amino acid sequence: CASSGRSNSGNTIYF. The full variable domain, rest sourced from reference TRBV2 and TRBJ1-3, is EPEVTQTPSHQVTQMGQEVILRCVPISNHLYFYWYRQILGQKVEFLVSFYNNEISEKSEIFDDQFSVERPDGSNFTLKIRSTKLEDSAMYFCASSGRSNSGNTIYFGEGSWLTVV.

The count of this clone is one. V and J are TRBV6-1 and TRBJ1-1; D is ambiguous. CDR1 is MNHNS, CDR2 SASEGT, per germline. This CDR3 has 15 residues. Trimming cost V 2 bases and J 6 bases, with 16 bases left between them. The CDR3 DNA is TGTGCCAGCAGTGAAAATCCTGGGCAGGAGGCTGAAGCTTTCTTT. Translation gives CASSENPGQEAEAFF.

V gene TRBV12-5 combines with J gene TRBJ1-1; weak D call: TRBD1 (5 bases). Germline CDR1 is LGHNT and CDR2 is FRNRAP. This CDR3 has 18 amino acids. Deletions cut 1 base from V and 0 bases from J, with 18 bases between. The CDR3 is CASGLGNPGGLMNTEAFF. CDR3 bases: TGTGCTAGTGGTTTGGGAAACCCTGGGGGGTTAATGAACACTGAAGCTTTCTTT.

V gene TRBV19 combines with J gene TRBJ2-3; D unclear. The length of the CDR3 is 13 residues. Germline CDR1 and CDR2: LNHDA and SQIVND (reference sequence). V was cut by 10 bases and J by 2 bases, with 13 bases left in between. The CDR3: CATAAHPTDTQYF. The CDR3 nucleotides read TGTGCCACCGCGGCCCATCCCACAGATACGCAGTATTTT. The variable domain in full, completed from reference TRBV19 and TRBJ2-3, reads DGGITQSPKYLFRKEGQNVTLSCEQNLNHDAMYWYRQDPGQGLRLIYYSQIVNDFQKGDIAEGYSVSREKKESFPLTVTSAQKNPTAFYLCATAAHPTDTQYFGPGTRLTVL.

This clone was counted a few times. The chain links TRBV21-1 to TRBJ1-2; no check of the table's D call, TRBD1, against the DNA was made. TRBV21-1 is a listed pseudogene. This CDR3 contains 14 residues. The CDR3 loop is CASSSKQGTHGYTF. CDR3 nucleotide sequence: TGTGCCAGCAGCAGCAAACAGGGGACCCACGGCTACACCTTC.

This clone is medium-sized. J is TRBJ2-2 and V is TRBV4-1; D is ambiguous. Trimming stripped 0 bases from V and 7 bases from J, with 9 bases between. This CDR3 contains 14 residues. Germline V lookup: CDR1 MGHRA, CDR2 YSYEKL. The CDR3 DNA sequence: TGCGCCAGCAGCCAAGATTCCCTCCGCGGGGAGCTGTTTTTT. Translated: CASSQDSLRGELFF.

This rearrangement joins TRBV11-3 to TRBJ1-2; 7 nucleotides line up with TRBD1. The V gene's germline CDR1 is SGHNT and CDR2 YENEEA. With 4 bases clipped from V and 8 bases from J, the junction kept 16 bases outside the gene matches. The CDR3 is made up of 16 amino acids. The CDR3 reads CASSSENRGKVGGYTF. CDR3 in DNA: TGTGCCAGCAGCTCTGAAAACAGGGGAAAGGTTGGAGGCTACACCTTC.

V gene TRBV13 combines with J gene TRBJ2-2, with D perhaps TRBD2 (7 bases). The CDR3 has 16 amino acids. Per the germline V gene, CDR1 is PRHDT and CDR2 is FYEKMQ (reference sequence). V was cut by 0 bases and J by 2 bases, with 10 bases left in between. In nucleotides, the CDR3 is TGTGCCAGCAGCTTAGGGGCGGGGGCAAACACCGGGGAGCTGTTTTTT. It specifies CASSLGAGANTGELFF. Based on the CDR3 plus reference TRBV13 and TRBJ2-2, the full variable domain is AAGVIQSPRHLIKEKRETATLKCYPIPRHDTVYWYQQGPGQDPQFLISFYEKMQSDKGSIPDRFSAQQFSDYHSELNMSSLELGDSALYFCASSLGAGANTGELFFGEGSRLTVL.